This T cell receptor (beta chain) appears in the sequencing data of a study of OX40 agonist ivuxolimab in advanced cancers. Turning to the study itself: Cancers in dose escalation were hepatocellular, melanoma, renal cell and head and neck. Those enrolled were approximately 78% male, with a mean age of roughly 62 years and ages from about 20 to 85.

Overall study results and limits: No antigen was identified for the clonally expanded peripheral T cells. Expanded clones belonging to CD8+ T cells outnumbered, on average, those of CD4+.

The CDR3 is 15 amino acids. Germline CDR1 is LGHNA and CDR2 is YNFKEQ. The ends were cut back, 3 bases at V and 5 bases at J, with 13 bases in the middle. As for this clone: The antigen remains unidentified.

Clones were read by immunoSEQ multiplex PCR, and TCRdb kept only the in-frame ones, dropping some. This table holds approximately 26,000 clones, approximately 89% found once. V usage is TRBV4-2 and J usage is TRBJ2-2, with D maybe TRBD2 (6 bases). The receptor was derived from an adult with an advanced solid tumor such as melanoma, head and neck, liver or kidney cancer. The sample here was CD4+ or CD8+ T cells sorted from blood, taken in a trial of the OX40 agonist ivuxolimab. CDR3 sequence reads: CASSQPGLLTGELFF. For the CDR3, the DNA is TGTGCCAGCAGCCAGCCGGGACTTTTAACCGGGGAGCTGTTTTTT.